The source of this T cell receptor (beta chain) is a study of blood T cell repertoires in COVID-19. Assay: immunoSEQ multiplex PCR; the TCRdb copy retains only in-frame clones and omits some. The sample comprises some 190,000 clones, roughly 80% of which are singletons, and under 15% rests with the top ten. The CDR3 has 15 residues. Germline V CDR1 and CDR2: MNHEY, SVGAGI. Trimming removed 5 bases from V and 3 bases from J; junction bases left unmatched: 8. The sequencing input was peripheral blood. The chain has TRBV6-5 and TRBJ2-7; 9 nucleotides line up with TRBD2. The TCR comes from a woman in her fifties or sixties with acute or convalescent COVID-19. The CDR3 is CASSLGLAPHYEQYF. The DNA of the CDR3 is TGTGCCAGCAGTCTGGGACTAGCACCACACTACGAGCAGTACTTC.